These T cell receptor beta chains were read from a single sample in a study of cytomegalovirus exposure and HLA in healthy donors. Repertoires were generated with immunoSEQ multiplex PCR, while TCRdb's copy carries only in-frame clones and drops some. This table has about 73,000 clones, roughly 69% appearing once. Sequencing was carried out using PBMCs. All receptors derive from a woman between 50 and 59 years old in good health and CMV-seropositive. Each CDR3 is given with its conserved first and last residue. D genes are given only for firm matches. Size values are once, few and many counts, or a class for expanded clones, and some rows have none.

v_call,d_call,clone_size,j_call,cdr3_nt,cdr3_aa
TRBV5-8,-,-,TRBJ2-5,TGTGCCAGCAGCCCAGGGACTGGCGGGTACCAAGAGACCCAGTACTTC,CASSPGTGGYQETQYF
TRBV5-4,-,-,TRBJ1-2,TGTGCCAGCAGCTCCGGCGGGGAAGCCTTCGCGGGCGGCTACACCTTC,CASSSGGEAFAGGYTF
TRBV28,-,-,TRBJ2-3,TGTGCCAGCAGCTCCGGGATAGAAGCAGATACGCAGTATTTT,CASSSGIEADTQYF
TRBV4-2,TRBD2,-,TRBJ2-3,TGTGCCAGCAGCCAAGATCTAGGGCTAGCGGGGACAGATACGCAGTATTTT,CASSQDLGLAGTDTQYF
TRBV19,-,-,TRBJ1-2,TGTGCCAGTAGTGGACAGTTCACCTCTAACTATGGCTACACCTTC,CASSGQFTSNYGYTF
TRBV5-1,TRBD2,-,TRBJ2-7,TGCGCCAGCAGCTTGGTATTCTCCGAAGGACTAGTTGCACACGAGCAGTACTTC,CASSLVFSEGLVAHEQYF
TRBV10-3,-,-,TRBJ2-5,TGTGCCATCAGTGAACTCACAGGGTCTAGAGAGACCCAGTACTTC,CAISELTGSRETQYF
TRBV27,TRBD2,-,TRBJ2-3,TGTGCCAGCAGTTCTCTAGCGGGGGGCCCAGATACGCAGTATTTT,CASSSLAGGPDTQYF
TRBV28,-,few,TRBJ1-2,TGTGCCAGCAGCCCCGCGGCCGCCGGTCGCTATGGCTACACCTTC,CASSPAAAGRYGYTF
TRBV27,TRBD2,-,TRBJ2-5,TGTGCCAGCAGTTTAAAGCGGGGGGGCTTAGAGACCCAGTACTTC,CASSLKRGGLETQYF
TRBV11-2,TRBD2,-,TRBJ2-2,TGTGCCAGCAGCCCCGTCGGGGGGATCGGGGAGCTGTTTTTT,CASSPVGGIGELFF
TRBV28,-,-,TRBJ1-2,TGTGCCAGCAGTTCAAATTTGCGTGGCTACACCTTC,CASSSNLRGYTF
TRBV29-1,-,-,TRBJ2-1,TGCAGCGTCGTGGCGGGCTACAATGAGCAGTTCTTC,CSVVAGYNEQFF
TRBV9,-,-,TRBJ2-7,TGTGCCAGCAGCGTAGAGCAGGGCGCCTACGAGCAGTACTTC,CASSVEQGAYEQYF
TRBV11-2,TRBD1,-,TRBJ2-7,TGTGCCAGCAGCTTAGGAGGGACAGGGGACGAGCAGTACTTC,CASSLGGTGDEQYF
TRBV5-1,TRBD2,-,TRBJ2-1,TGCGCCAGCAGCCCGCGGGGGGATACCTACAATGAGCAGTTCTTC,CASSPRGDTYNEQFF